These 27 T cell receptor beta chains were sequenced from one sample in a study of post-analysis software for immune sequencing data. Findings and limits, study-wide: Compared with controls, patients had more of about 5 TRBV segments, including TRBV5-6, TRBV5-1 and TRBV20-1.

Their antigens are not known. Unique molecular identifiers tagged the TCR beta cDNA libraries. TCRdb reprocessed the PCR reads with MiXCR, giving one entry per CDR3 protein. The sample carries about 820,000 distinct CDR3 sequences, 53% recorded once. The sequencing sample was made of blood. The receptor source for this set is a girl between 10 and 17 years old with multiple sclerosis.

V is TRBV7-3 and J is TRBJ2-7; no clear D gene. The CDR3 has 13 residues. V lost 1 base to trimming and J lost 3 bases, with 7 bases between them. Germline CDR1 reads SGHTA; CDR2 reads FQGTGA. The DNA for the CDR3 is TGTGCCAGCAGCTTAAACACCAACTACGAGCAGTACTTC. Translating gives CASSLNTNYEQYF. The full variable domain, in which reference TRBV7-3 and TRBJ2-7 provide the parts outside the CDR3, is GAGVSQTPSNKVTEKGKYVELRCDPISGHTALYWYRQSLGQGPEFLIYFQGTGAADDSGLPNDRFFAVRPEGSVSTLKIQRTERGDSAVYLCASSLNTNYEQYFGPGTRLTVT.

A word on this clonotype: This could be a read error, since a much larger clone is one nucleotide away. The CDR3, as DNA: TGTGCCAGCAGTGAGACAGGGAACTATGGCTGCACCTTC. Translation: CASSETGNYGCTF. The rearrangement uses TRBV12-3 or TRBV12-4 and TRBJ1-2; TRBD1 matches 7 bases. The CDR3 extends over 13 amino acids.

This clonotype was observed once. The chain combines TRBV10-3 with TRBJ2-1; 10 nucleotides match TRBD1. CDR1 and CDR2 (germline): ENHRY, SYGVKD. The CDR3 contains 14 residues. The J segment lost 7 bases and the V segment lost 4 bases, leaving 4 bases of the junction unmatched. Here the CDR3 reads CAISGTGGWNEQFF. DNA for the CDR3: TGTGCCATCAGTGGGACAGGGGGGTGGAATGAGCAGTTCTTC.

This clonotype has only a few counts. The gene calls are TRBV29-1 and TRBJ1-2; D remains unclear. The CDR3 is made up of 11 amino acids. V was pared by 0 bases and J by 7 bases, with 6 bases between. Germline V gene data show CDR1 as SQVTM and CDR2 as ANQGSEA. The CDR3 region is CSVEDPGGYTF. The CDR3, as DNA: TGCAGCGTTGAAGATCCCGGTGGCTACACCTTC. Full variable domain (outside the CDR3, taken from reference TRBV29-1 and TRBJ1-2): SAVISQKPSRDICQRGTSLTIQCQVDSQVTMMFWYRQQPGQSLTLIATANQGSEATYESGFVIDKFPISRPNLTFSTLTVSNMSPEDSSIYLCSVEDPGGYTFGSGTRLTVV.

This chain connects TRBV29-1 to TRBJ2-7, with D possibly being TRBD1 or TRBD2 (6 bases each). The germline V gene encodes CDR1 SQVTM and CDR2 ANQGSEA. The CDR3 totals 14 residues. With 0 bases removed from V and 0 bases from J, the gap between germline ends came to 9 bases. CDR3 DNA: TGCAGCGTTGAAGAGCGGGACACCTCCTACGAGCAGTACTTC. It is translated as CSVEERDTSYEQYF.

The CDR3 loop is CASSPSVRGRDTEAFF. The CDR3 DNA reads TGTGCCAGCAGCCCCTCGGTTAGGGGGCGGGACACTGAAGCTTTCTTT. The V and J genes are TRBV7-3 and TRBJ1-1; TRBD1 aligns across 7 bases. Germline values: CDR1 SGHTA, CDR2 FQGTGA. The CDR3 has 16 amino acids. The V segment lost 5 bases and the J segment 3 bases; nucleotides outside the gene matches: 12.

The chain recombines TRBV7-9 with TRBJ2-7; D gene ambiguous. Germline CDR1 SEHNR, CDR2 FQNEAQ (reference sequence). This CDR3 is built from 15 residues. The ends were cut back, 4 bases at V and 0 bases at J, with 13 bases in the middle. This chain's CDR3 is CASSSEVISSYEQYF. The CDR3 coding sequence is TGTGCCAGCAGCTCCGAGGTAATAAGCTCCTACGAGCAGTACTTC.

CDR3 in amino acids: CAIQGLTQETQYF. The CDR3 region has the DNA TGCGCCATCCAAGGGCTCACCCAAGAGACCCAGTACTTC. This chain connects TRBV10-2 to TRBJ2-5; no firm D call. The CDR3 is 13 amino acids. Germline CDR1 is WSHSY and CDR2 is SAAADI. The ends were cut back, 10 bases at V and 1 base at J, with 13 bases in the middle.

J is TRBJ2-6 and V is TRBV7-9, with D possibly being TRBD2 (5 bases). This CDR3 is 17 amino acids long. Per germline, CDR1 SEHNR and CDR2 FQNEAQ (reference sequence). The V end was cut by 0 bases, the J end by 1 base, with 10 bases between. The CDR3 bases are TGTGCCAGCAGCTTAGCACTTCGGACTTCTGGGGCCAACGTCCTGACTTTC. Protein: CASSLALRTSGANVLTF.

This clonotype was seen only a few times. At one boundary the junction diverges from the germline segment, which might be a read error. The J gene is TRBJ2-4, the V gene TRBV5-1, with TRBD1 matching 7 bases. CDR1 SGHRS and CDR2 YFSETQ come from the germline V gene. CDR3 length: 16 residues. CDR3 in DNA: TGCGCCAGCAGCCTAACAGGGGATGTAGCCGAAAACATTCAGTACTTC. Encoded protein: CASSLTGDVAENIQYF.

This clonotype was counted between two and nine times. The rearrangement uses TRBV14 and TRBJ2-3; D not certain. Germline V lookup: CDR1 SGHDN, CDR2 FVKESK. Trimming removed 4 bases from V and 6 bases from J, with 8 bases in between. The CDR3 is 12 amino acids. The chain's CDR3 is CASSLNLDTQYF. The CDR3 region has the DNA TGTGCCAGCAGCCTCAATTTGGATACGCAGTATTTT.

This clonotype showed up just a few times. J is TRBJ2-5 and V is TRBV29-1, with D unclear. Per germline, CDR1 SQVTM and CDR2 ANQGSEA. The CDR3 has 12 amino acids. V lost 3 bases to trimming and J lost 4 bases, with 9 bases between them. The CDR3 reads CSVDWLAETQYF. Here the CDR3 DNA reads TGCAGCGTTGACTGGTTGGCAGAGACCCAGTACTTC.

This clonotype was seen once. The genes are TRBV7-9 and TRBJ2-1; D uncertain. Trimming shortened V by 7 bases and J by 6 bases, and 7 bases separated the two germline ends. Per germline, CDR1 SEHNR and CDR2 FQNEAQ (reference sequence). This CDR3 is built from 11 residues. The DNA of the CDR3 is TGTGCCAGCACTAGACCCAATGAGCAGTTCTTC. It codes for CASTRPNEQFF.

The chain carries TRBV7-8 and TRBJ2-3; tentatively, D is TRBD2 (7 bases). The V end was cut by 5 bases, the J end by 4 bases, with 16 bases between. Per germline, CDR1 SGHVS and CDR2 FQNEAQ. CDR3 length: 15 residues. CDR3 in amino acids: CASSPEGGRSDTQYF. The CDR3 DNA reads as TGTGCCAGCAGCCCAGAGGGGGGGCGTTCAGATACGCAGTATTTT.

This clonotype occurred a few times. The chain combines TRBV20-1 with TRBJ2-1, with 10 bases fitting TRBD1. Unmatched junction bases numbered 13, after V lost 3 bases and J lost 8 bases. The germline CDR1 and CDR2 sequences are DFQATT and SNEGSKA (reference sequence). The CDR3 is 16 residues long. Here the CDR3 reads CSARVRGTGAPYEQFF. The CDR3 bases are TGCAGTGCTAGGGTCAGGGGGACAGGGGCCCCGTATGAGCAGTTCTTC.

The genes are TRBV7-9 and TRBJ2-7, with D possibly TRBD2 on 5 matching bases. Germline assignment: CDR1 SEHNR and CDR2 FQNEAQ (reference sequence). The CDR3 extends over 15 amino acids. Trimming stripped 0 bases from V and 6 bases from J, with 15 bases between. The CDR3 bases are TGTGCCAGCAGCTTAGCTGTAGGACTGACTTTCGAGCAGTACTTC. Protein sequence: CASSLAVGLTFEQYF.

The J gene is TRBJ2-4, the V gene TRBV6-2 or TRBV6-3; D unresolved. Germline V gene lookup returns CDR1 MNHEY and CDR2 SVGEGT. The length of the CDR3 is 14 residues. V was pared by 2 bases and J by 9 bases, with 14 bases between. The CDR3 DNA follows: TGTGCCAGCAGTTACGGCCAGACTCCGGGCATTCAGTACTTC. This gives the protein CASSYGQTPGIQYF.

The chain joins TRBV6-5 to TRBJ2-7, with TRBD1 matching over 7 bases. Germline loops: CDR1 MNHEY, CDR2 SVGAGI. The CDR3 extends over 15 amino acids. The ends lost 1 base at V and 3 bases at J; junction bases unmatched: 6. CDR3 in DNA: TGTGCCAGCAGTTACTTTGGGACAGACGTCTACGAGCAGTACTTC. The encoded protein is CASSYFGTDVYEQYF.

This chain uses TRBV12-3 or TRBV12-4 with TRBJ2-3, with 7 positions matching TRBD2. This CDR3 spans 14 amino acids. With 6 bases clipped from V and 2 bases from J, the junction kept 5 bases outside the gene matches. The CDR3 nucleotides read TGTGCCAGCAGCGAAAGCGGGGCCACAGATACGCAGTATTTT. Translation: CASSESGATDTQYF.

This sequence joins TRBV6-1 and TRBJ2-5, with 9 nucleotides matching TRBD1. The CDR3 runs 14 residues. The junction had 14 bases not matched to a gene; V was cut back by 7 bases and J by 11 bases. CDR1 is MNHNS, CDR2 SASEGT, per germline. The CDR3 protein is CASNNPGQGFKQYF. In DNA, the CDR3 is TGTGCCAGCAATAACCCGGGACAGGGCTTTAAGCAGTACTTC.

The V gene is TRBV27, the J gene TRBJ1-2; 7 nucleotides match TRBD1. Per germline, CDR1 MNHEY and CDR2 SMNVEV (reference sequence). This CDR3 is 14 amino acids long. Losses at the gene ends were 6 bases for V and 4 bases for J; bases not matched to a gene: 8. In DNA, the CDR3 is TGTGCCAGCAGCTTAGGACAGGCTTCCTATGGCTACACCTTC. Translating it yields CASSLGQASYGYTF.

The chain couples TRBV29-1 to TRBJ2-4, with TRBD1 matching over 9 bases. The V segment lost 7 bases and the J segment 1 base; nucleotides outside the gene matches: 11. Germline values: CDR1 SQVTM, CDR2 ANQGSEA. The CDR3 length is 16 residues. The CDR3 sequence is CSAQTRTGDAKNIQYF. CDR3 coding DNA: TGCAGCGCCCAGACGAGGACAGGGGATGCCAAAAACATTCAGTACTTC.

Only a few counts were recorded for this clonotype. This sequence joins TRBV15 and TRBJ2-7, with a weak D call TRBD1 (5 bases). This CDR3 spans 14 amino acids. CDR1 is LNHNV, CDR2 YYDKDF, per germline (reference sequence). The V end lost 0 bases, the J end lost 5 bases, and 11 bases lay between the germline ends. The CDR3 DNA reads as TGTGCCACCAGCAGAGAAGTGGTCAGGGACGAGCAGTACTTC. Translated, it gives CATSREVVRDEQYF.

The CDR3 protein is CASSQDFAPEEQYF. DNA of the CDR3: TGTGCCAGCAGCCAAGATTTTGCCCCGGAGGAGCAGTACTTC. This chain links TRBV4-2 with TRBJ2-7, with unresolved D. The CDR3 spans 14 residues. From germline, CDR1 is LGHNA and CDR2 YNFKEQ. Trimming cost V 0 bases and J 7 bases, with 13 bases left between them.

The rearrangement links TRBV5-1 to TRBJ2-7, with TRBD2 matching 11 bases. Unmatched junction bases numbered 8, after V lost 4 bases and J lost 5 bases. The CDR3 contains 15 residues. Looked up from germline, CDR1 is SGHRS and CDR2 is YFSETQ. The CDR3 sequence is CASSLSGRAYHEQYF. The DNA for the CDR3 is TGCGCCAGCAGCCTTAGCGGGAGGGCCTACCACGAGCAGTACTTC. Full variable domain (rest looked up from reference TRBV5-1 and TRBJ2-7): KAGVTQTPRYLIKTRGQQVTLSCSPISGHRSVSWYQQTPGQGLQFLFEYFSETQRNKGNFPGRFSGRQFSNSRSEMNVSTLELGDSALYLCASSLSGRAYHEQYFGPGTRLTVT.

The rearrangement joins TRBV6-5 to TRBJ2-5; perhaps TRBD2 as D (5 bases). From germline, CDR1 is MNHEY and CDR2 SVGAGI. There are 13 residues in the CDR3. Trimming pared 6 bases from V and 5 bases from J, leaving 13 bases between. DNA of the CDR3: TGTGCCAGCAGGGGAGTGGGGTTGGAGACCCAGTACTTC. Protein product: CASRGVGLETQYF.

This clonotype was counted between two and nine times. The chain combines TRBV7-2 with TRBJ2-2; D is undetermined. CDR3 length equals 13 residues. Per the germline V gene, CDR1 is SGHTA and CDR2 is FQGNSA. V was cut by 3 bases and J by 6 bases, with 8 bases left in between. CDR3 in amino acids: CASSFFGAGELFF. In DNA form, the CDR3 reads TGTGCCAGCAGCTTTTTTGGCGCCGGGGAGCTGTTTTTT.